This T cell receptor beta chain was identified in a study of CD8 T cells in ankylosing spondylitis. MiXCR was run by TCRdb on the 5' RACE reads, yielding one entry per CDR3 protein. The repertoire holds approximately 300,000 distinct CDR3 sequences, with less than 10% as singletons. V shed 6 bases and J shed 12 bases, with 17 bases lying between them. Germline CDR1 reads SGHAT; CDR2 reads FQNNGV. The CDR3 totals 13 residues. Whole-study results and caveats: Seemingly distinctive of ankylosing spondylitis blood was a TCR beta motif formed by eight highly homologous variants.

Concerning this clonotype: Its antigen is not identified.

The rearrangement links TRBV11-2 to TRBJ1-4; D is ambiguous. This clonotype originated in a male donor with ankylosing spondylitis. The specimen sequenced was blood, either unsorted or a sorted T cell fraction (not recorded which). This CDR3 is CASSSGGMGELFF. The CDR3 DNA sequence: TGTGCCAGCAGTTCCGGCGGTATGGGAGAACTGTTTTTT.